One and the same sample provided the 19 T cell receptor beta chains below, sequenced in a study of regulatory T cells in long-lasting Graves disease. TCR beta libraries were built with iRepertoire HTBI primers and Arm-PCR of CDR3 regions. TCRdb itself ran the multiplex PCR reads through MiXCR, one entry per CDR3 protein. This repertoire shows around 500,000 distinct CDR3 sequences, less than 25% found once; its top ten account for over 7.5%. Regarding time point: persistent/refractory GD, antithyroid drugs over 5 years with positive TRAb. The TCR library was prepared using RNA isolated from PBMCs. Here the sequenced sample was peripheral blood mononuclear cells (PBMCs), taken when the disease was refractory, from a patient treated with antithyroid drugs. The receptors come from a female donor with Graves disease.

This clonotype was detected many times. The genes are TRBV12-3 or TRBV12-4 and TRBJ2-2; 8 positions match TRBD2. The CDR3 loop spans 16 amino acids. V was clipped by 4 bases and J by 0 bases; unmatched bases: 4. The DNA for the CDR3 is TGTGCCAGCAGTTGGGGGACTAGAACGAACACCGGGGAGCTGTTTTTT. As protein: CASSWGTRTNTGELFF.

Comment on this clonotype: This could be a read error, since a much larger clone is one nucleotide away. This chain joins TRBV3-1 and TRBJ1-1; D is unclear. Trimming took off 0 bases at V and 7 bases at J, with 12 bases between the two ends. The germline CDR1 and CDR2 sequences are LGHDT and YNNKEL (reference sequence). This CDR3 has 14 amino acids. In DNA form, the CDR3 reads TGTGCCAGCAGCCAAGATGCGGCCGCCTATGAAGCTTTCTTT. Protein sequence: CASSQDAAAYEAFF.

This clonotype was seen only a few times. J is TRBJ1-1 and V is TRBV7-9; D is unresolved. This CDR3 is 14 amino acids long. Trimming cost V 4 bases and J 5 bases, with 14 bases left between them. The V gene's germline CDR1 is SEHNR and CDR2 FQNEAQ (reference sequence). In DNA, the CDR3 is TGTGCCAGCAGCTCGGGGATTGGGGATACTGAAGCTTTCTTT. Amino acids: CASSSGIGDTEAFF.

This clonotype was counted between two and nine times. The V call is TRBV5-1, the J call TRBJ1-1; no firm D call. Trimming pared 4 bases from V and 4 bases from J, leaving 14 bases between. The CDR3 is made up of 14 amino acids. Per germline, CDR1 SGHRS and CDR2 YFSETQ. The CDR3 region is CASSRSRITTEAFF. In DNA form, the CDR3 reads TGCGCCAGCAGCCGCTCACGTATCACCACTGAAGCTTTCTTT.

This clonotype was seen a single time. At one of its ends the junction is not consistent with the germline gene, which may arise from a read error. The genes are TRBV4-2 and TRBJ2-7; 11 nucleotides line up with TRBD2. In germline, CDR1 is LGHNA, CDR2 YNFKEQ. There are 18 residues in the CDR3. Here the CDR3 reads CASSQESPLSGRAIEQYF. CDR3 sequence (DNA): TGTGCCAGCAGCCAAGAATCGCCTCTTAGCGGGAGGGCCATCGAGCAATACTTC.

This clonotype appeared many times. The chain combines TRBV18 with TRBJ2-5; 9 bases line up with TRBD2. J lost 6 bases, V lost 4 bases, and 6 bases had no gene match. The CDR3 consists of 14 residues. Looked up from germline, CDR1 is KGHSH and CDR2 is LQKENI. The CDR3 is CASSRQREEKTQYF. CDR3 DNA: TGTGCCAGCTCACGACAGCGGGAGGAAAAGACCCAGTACTTC.

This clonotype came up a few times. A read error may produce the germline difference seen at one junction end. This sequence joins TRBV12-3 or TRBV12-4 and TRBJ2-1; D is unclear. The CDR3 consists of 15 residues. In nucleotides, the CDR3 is TGTGCCAGCAGCTTAGGCGGCGGATCCTACAATGAGCAGTTCTTC. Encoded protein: CASSLGGGSYNEQFF.

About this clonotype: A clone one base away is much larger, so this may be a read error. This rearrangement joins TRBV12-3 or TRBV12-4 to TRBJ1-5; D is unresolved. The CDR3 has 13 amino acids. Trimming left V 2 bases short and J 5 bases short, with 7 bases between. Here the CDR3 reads CASSLTLYQPQHF. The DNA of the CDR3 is TGTGCCAGCAGTTTAACCCTTTATCAGCCCCAGCATTTT.

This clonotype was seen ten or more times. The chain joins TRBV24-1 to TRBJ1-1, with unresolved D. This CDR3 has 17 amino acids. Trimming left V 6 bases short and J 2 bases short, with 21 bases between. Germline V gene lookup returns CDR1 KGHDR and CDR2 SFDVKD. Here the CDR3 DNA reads TGTGCCACCAGTTCTTCAACCTCTCAGTCAGCCAACACTGAAGCTTTCTTT. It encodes CATSSSTSQSANTEAFF.

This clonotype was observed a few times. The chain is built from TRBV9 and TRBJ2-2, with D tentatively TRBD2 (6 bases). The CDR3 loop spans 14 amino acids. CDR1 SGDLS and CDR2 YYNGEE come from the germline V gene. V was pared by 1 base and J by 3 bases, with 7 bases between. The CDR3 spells CASSVWGDTGELFF. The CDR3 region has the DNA TGTGCCAGCAGCGTATGGGGGGACACCGGGGAGCTGTTTTTT.

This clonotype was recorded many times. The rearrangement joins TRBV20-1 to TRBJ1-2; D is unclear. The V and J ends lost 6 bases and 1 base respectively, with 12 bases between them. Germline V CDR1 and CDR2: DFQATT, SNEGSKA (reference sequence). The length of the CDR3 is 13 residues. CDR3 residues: CSAKTAINYGYTF. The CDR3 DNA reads TGCAGTGCCAAGACGGCAATTAACTATGGCTACACCTTC.

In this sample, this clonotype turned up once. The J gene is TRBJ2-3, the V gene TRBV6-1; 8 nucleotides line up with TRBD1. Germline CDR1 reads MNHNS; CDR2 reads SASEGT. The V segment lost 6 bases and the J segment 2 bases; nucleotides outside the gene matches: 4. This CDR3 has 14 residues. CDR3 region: CASRGQGFTDTQYF. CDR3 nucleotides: TGTGCCAGCAGAGGACAGGGTTTCACAGATACGCAGTATTTT.

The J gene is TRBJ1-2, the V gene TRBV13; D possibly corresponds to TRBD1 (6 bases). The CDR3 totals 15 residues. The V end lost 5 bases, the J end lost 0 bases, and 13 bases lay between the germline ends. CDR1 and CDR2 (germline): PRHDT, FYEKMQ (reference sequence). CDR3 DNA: TGTGCCAGCAGCGCGGACAGCGACGCTAACTATGGCTACACCTTC. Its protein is CASSADSDANYGYTF.

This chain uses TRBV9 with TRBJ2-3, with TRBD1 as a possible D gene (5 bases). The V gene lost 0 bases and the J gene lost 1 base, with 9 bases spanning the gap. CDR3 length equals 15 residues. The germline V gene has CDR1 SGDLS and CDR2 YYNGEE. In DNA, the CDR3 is TGTGCCAGCAGCGTAGGTCAAGGGGGCACAGATACGCAGTATTTT. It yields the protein CASSVGQGGTDTQYF.

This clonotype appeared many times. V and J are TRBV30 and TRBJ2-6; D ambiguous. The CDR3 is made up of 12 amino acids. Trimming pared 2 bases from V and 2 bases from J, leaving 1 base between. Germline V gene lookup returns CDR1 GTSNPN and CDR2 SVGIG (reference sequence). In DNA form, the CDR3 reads TGTGCCTGGAGTCCTGGGGCCAACGTCCTGACTTTC. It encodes CAWSPGANVLTF.

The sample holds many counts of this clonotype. The CDR3 loop is CASSEGIFEQYF. The CDR3 DNA reads TGTGCCAGCAGTGAAGGAATCTTCGAGCAGTACTTC. The chain joins TRBV28 to TRBJ2-7; no clear D gene. Deletions cut 5 bases from V and 6 bases from J, with 11 bases between. Germline CDR1 reads MDHEN; CDR2 reads SYDVKM. There are 12 residues in the CDR3.

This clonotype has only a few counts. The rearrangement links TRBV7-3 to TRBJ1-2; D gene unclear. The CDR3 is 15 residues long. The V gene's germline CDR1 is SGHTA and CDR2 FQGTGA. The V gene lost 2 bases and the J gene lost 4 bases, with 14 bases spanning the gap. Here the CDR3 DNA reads TGTGCCAGCAGCTTATCCCCCGGGCTTGGCTATGGCTACACCTTC. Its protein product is CASSLSPGLGYGYTF.

In nucleotides, the CDR3 is TGTGCCAGCAGCATAGGTAGGGGCAGTGGCTACACCTTC. Translation gives CASSIGRGSGYTF. This sequence joins TRBV7-8 and TRBJ1-2, with a tentative D call TRBD1 (5 bases). The CDR3 totals 13 residues. The germline gives CDR1 SGHVS, CDR2 FQNEAQ. Trimming took off 5 bases at V and 7 bases at J, with 14 bases between the two ends.

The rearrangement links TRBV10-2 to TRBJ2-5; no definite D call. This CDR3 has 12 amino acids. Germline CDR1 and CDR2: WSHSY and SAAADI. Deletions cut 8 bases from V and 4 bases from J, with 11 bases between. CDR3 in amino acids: CASSEDVETQYF. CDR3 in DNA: TGCGCCAGCTCCGAAGACGTAGAGACCCAGTACTTC.